This T cell receptor (beta chain) was obtained from a study of prognosis after radiotherapy for stage I lung cancer. Study background: Among the non-small cell lung cancer patients, all were considered medically inoperable. Whole-study findings and limits: Reportedly, patients with and without metastases differed in TRBV and TRBJ gene usage.

Starting from genomic DNA, TCR beta CDR3 was amplified through two-round multiplex PCR. Amplification during the initial PCR round employed primers specific to each TRBV and TRBJ gene. Each CDR3 protein is one row after TCRdb ran MiXCR on the multiplex PCR reads. The data hold roughly 30,000 distinct CDR3 sequences, with around 30% observed a single time. In this sample, this clonotype turned up many times. Antigen: not known. CDR3 length: 13 residues. Germline V gene sequence: CDR1 KGHDR, CDR2 SFDVKD. V was clipped by 7 bases and J by 7 bases; unmatched bases: 2. Sample: PBMCs, taken before or after stereotactic body radiation therapy (not recorded which). This sequence was found in a donor over 45 with non-small cell lung cancer. The chain employs TRBV24-1 and TRBJ2-1, with 11 nucleotides matching TRBD1. CDR3 loop: CATRGQGVNEQFF. DNA for the CDR3: TGTGCCACCAGGGGACAGGGGGTAAATGAGCAGTTCTTC.